The rows below give T cell receptor beta chains drawn from one sample of a study of blood T cell repertoires in COVID-19. Repertoires were generated with immunoSEQ multiplex PCR, while TCRdb's copy carries only in-frame clones and drops some. Here the sample spans about 97,000 clones, 75% to 90% being singletons. Sequenced material: peripheral blood. These receptors were collected from a human donor in a cohort sampled during active COVID-19. Each CDR3 is given with its conserved first and last residue. The D gene is left open where the match is weak. Expanded clones are given a class, and other clones once, few, many or no size at all.

v_gene	d_gene	abundance	j_gene	CDR3aa	CDR3nt
TRBV12-3/TRBV12-4	.	.	TRBJ2-7	CASNPTGRYEQYF	TGTGCCAGCAACCCGACAGGGAGGTACGAGCAGTACTTC
TRBV5-8	TRBD1	.	TRBJ1-5	CASSLAGGRTLNQPQHF	TGTGCCAGCAGCTTGGCAGGGGGCAGAACCCTTAATCAGCCCCAGCATTTT
TRBV18	TRBD2	.	TRBJ2-1	CASSGLAGNNEQFF	TGTGCCAGCTCGGGCCTAGCGGGGAACAATGAGCAGTTCTTC
TRBV28	.	few	TRBJ1-2	CASSLTGYGYTF	TGTGCCAGCAGTCTCACAGGGTATGGCTACACCTTC
TRBV7-3	.	.	TRBJ1-2	CASSSSGLGGYTF	TGTGCCAGCAGCTCGTCGGGACTGGGGGGCTACACCTTC
TRBV5-6	.	.	TRBJ2-3	CASSLAPVDTQYF	TGTGCCAGCAGCTTGGCACCGGTAGATACGCAGTATTTT
TRBV5-5	.	.	TRBJ2-3	CASSLQGGPVTDTQYF	TGTGCCAGCAGCTTGCAGGGGGGACCAGTCACAGATACGCAGTATTTT
TRBV5-4	TRBD1	once	TRBJ1-2	CASSFGQDNYGYTF	TGTGCCAGCAGCTTCGGACAGGATAACTATGGCTACACCTTC
TRBV28	.	.	TRBJ2-7	CASSLTSNALQQYF	TGTGCCAGCAGTTTAACTAGCAACGCCTTACAGCAGTACTTC
TRBV6-6	.	few	TRBJ1-5	CASSYSGVGQPQHF	TGTGCCAGCAGTTACTCAGGGGTGGGACAGCCCCAGCATTTT
TRBV3-1/TRBV3-2	.	.	TRBJ2-7	CASSQGLVTYEQYF	TGTGCCAGCAGCCAGGGTCTAGTCACCTACGAGCAGTACTTC
TRBV6-1	TRBD2	.	TRBJ2-1	CASSVVGTSGGQNEQFF	TGTGCCAGCAGTGTCGTAGGGACTAGCGGGGGACAAAATGAGCAGTTCTTC
TRBV6-2/TRBV6-3	.	.	TRBJ1-1	CASSYPNGGYPEAFF	TGTGCCAGCAGTTACCCGAATGGGGGGTACCCTGAAGCTTTCTTT
TRBV28	TRBD1	.	TRBJ1-2	CASSLLMGQGIGYTF	TGTGCCAGCAGTTTATTAATGGGACAGGGAATTGGCTACACCTTC
TRBV15	TRBD1	.	TRBJ2-3	CATSRDQGTGKTDTQYF	TGTGCCACCAGCAGAGATCAGGGGACAGGGAAGACAGATACGCAGTATTTT
TRBV30	.	.	TRBJ1-6	CAWTGSRGLNSPLHF	TGTGCCTGGACTGGTTCCAGGGGATTGAATTCACCCCTCCACTTT
TRBV21-1	.	.	TRBJ1-1	CASSNSGETDTEAFF	TGTGCCAGCAGCAACTCGGGGGAAACGGACACTGAAGCTTTCTTT
TRBV4-1	.	few	TRBJ2-7	CASSLIRLGGRTDEQYF	TGCGCCAGCAGCCTAATTCGCCTCGGAGGGCGGACTGACGAGCAGTACTTC
TRBV9	TRBD1	.	TRBJ2-3	CASSVALGQGAVRDTQYF	TGTGCCAGCAGCGTAGCACTAGGACAGGGGGCAGTCAGAGATACGCAGTATTTT
TRBV19	.	.	TRBJ2-3	CASSIPGFDTQYF	TGTGCCAGTAGTATTCCAGGGTTCGATACGCAGTATTTT
TRBV21-1	.	.	TRBJ2-2	CASSITTGGRSTGELFF	TGTGCCAGCAGCATCACTACAGGGGGCCGCTCCACCGGGGAGCTGTTTTTT
TRBV7-2	.	.	TRBJ2-1	CASSVTAAVSYNEQFF	TGTGCCAGCAGCGTCACCGCAGCGGTCTCCTACAATGAGCAGTTCTTC
TRBV28	TRBD1	.	TRBJ2-7	CASSPYRGSYEQYF	TGTGCCAGCAGTCCTTACAGGGGCTCCTACGAGCAGTACTTC
TRBV19	TRBD1	.	TRBJ1-2	CASSIGLQGSNYGYTF	TGTGCCAGTAGTATCGGCCTACAGGGGTCTAACTATGGCTACACCTTC
TRBV10-3	TRBD1	once	TRBJ1-2	CAISDGTASFNYGYTF	TGTGCCATCAGTGACGGGACAGCCTCCTTTAACTATGGCTACACCTTC
TRBV5-8	TRBD1	.	TRBJ2-5	CASSRTGQGAYQETQYF	TGTGCCAGCAGCCGGACTGGACAGGGGGCTTACCAAGAGACCCAGTACTTC
TRBV29-1	.	.	TRBJ1-6	CSVVVAGNNSPLHF	TGCAGCGTTGTCGTGGCAGGAAATAATTCACCCCTCCACTTT
TRBV30	.	.	TRBJ2-3	CAWSIVHKDTQYF	TGTGCCTGGAGCATTGTACATAAAGATACGCAGTATTTT
TRBV6-2/TRBV6-3	.	.	TRBJ1-6	CASSSLEFSPLHF	TGTGCCAGCAGTTCCTTGGAGTTTTCACCCCTCCACTTT
TRBV27	.	.	TRBJ2-3	CASSLRRAGTDTQYF	TGTGCCAGCAGTTTAAGGAGAGCGGGCACAGATACGCAGTATTTT
TRBV14	TRBD2	.	TRBJ2-3	CASSKDRIAGSDTQYF	TGTGCCAGCAGCAAAGATCGGATAGCGGGGTCAGATACGCAGTATTTT
TRBV27	.	.	TRBJ2-3	CASSPREPSDTQYF	TGTGCCAGCAGTCCCCGGGAACCTTCAGATACGCAGTATTTT